This is a list of T cell receptor beta chains from one sample in a study of blood T cells in healthy people across ages. TCRdb used MiXCR to reprocess the 5' RACE reads, holding one entry per CDR3 protein. The data contain hundreds of thousands of distinct CDR3 sequences, about three fifths of them seen just once; the ten biggest clones take up around 22%. The sequenced sample consisted of blood. These receptors came from a man aged 30 to 45 in good health. CDR3s include the opening cysteine and the closing phenylalanine or tryptophan. D genes are given only for firm matches. Rows may omit the clone size; those that give it use once, few, many or a size class.

TGCAGTGCTAGAGATCCCAGCGATAACTATGGCTACACCTTC	CSARDPSDNYGYTF	NA	NA	TRBV20-1	TRBJ1-2
TGTGCCAGCAGTGAACAGAACTCGGGGGCCAACGTCCTGACTTTC	CASSEQNSGANVLTF	NA	NA	TRBV2	TRBJ2-6
TGTGCCAGCAGCCTAGCGGGAGTGTATGAGACCCAGTACTTC	CASSLAGVYETQYF	TRBD2	NA	TRBV7-9	TRBJ2-5
TGTGCCAGCAGCCAGCAGTTAAAGAATGGCTACACCTTC	CASSQQLKNGYTF	NA	NA	TRBV14	TRBJ1-2
TGTGCCAGCAGGCCCAGCGGGGGCAATGAGCAGTTCTTC	CASRPSGGNEQFF	TRBD2	NA	TRBV12-3/TRBV12-4	TRBJ2-1
TGTGCCAGCAGCTGGGCCCTGTATCTCGAGCAGCAGTTCTTC	CASSWALYLEQQFF	NA	few	TRBV7-2	TRBJ2-1
TGTGCCAGCAGTTACCAAGCGTATGCCGTCTACGAGCAGTACTTC	CASSYQAYAVYEQYF	NA	NA	TRBV27	TRBJ2-7
TGCAGCGTTGCCGGGGCCGAGCAGTACTTC	CSVAGAEQYF	NA	NA	TRBV29-1	TRBJ2-7
TGTGCCAGCAGAACCTCGATGGGCGCGGGGGCCAACGTCCTGACTTTC	CASRTSMGAGANVLTF	NA	NA	TRBV27	TRBJ2-6
TGTGCCAGCAGTGAACGCGGGGGCAGATCACCCCTCCACTTT	CASSERGGRSPLHF	NA	NA	TRBV2	TRBJ1-6
TGTGCCAGCAGATGGGACAGAGCCTACGAGCAGTACTTC	CASRWDRAYEQYF	TRBD1	NA	TRBV6-1	TRBJ2-7
TGTGCCAGCAGCTTAAGGCTAGCGGGGGGGCTAATAGATACGCAGTATTTT	CASSLRLAGGLIDTQYF	TRBD2	NA	TRBV7-2	TRBJ2-3
TGTGCCAGCAGTGCGACATTCGAAGAGACCCAGTACTTC	CASSATFEETQYF	NA	NA	TRBV6-5	TRBJ2-5
TGTGCCAGCAGCTTAGACGGCGGTGGGGCTGAAGCTTTCTTT	CASSLDGGGAEAFF	NA	few	TRBV7-3	TRBJ1-1
TGTGCCAGCAGTTACGGGGCTTACAGTAGCAATCAGCCCCAGCATTTT	CASSYGAYSSNQPQHF	NA	NA	TRBV6-2/TRBV6-3	TRBJ1-5
TGTGCCAGCAGCTTATCCGGGACTAGTGAGCAGGGTGAGCAGTTCTTC	CASSLSGTSEQGEQFF	TRBD2	few	TRBV7-2	TRBJ2-1
TGTGCCAGCAGCTTGCGTCGGGACAAAAACATTCAGTACTTC	CASSLRRDKNIQYF	NA	NA	TRBV13	TRBJ2-4
TGTGCCAGCAGCCGGTTGACTAGCGGTGGGAATGAGCAGTTCTTC	CASSRLTSGGNEQFF	TRBD2	NA	TRBV12-3/TRBV12-4	TRBJ2-1
TGCAGTGCTAGACCACAAAGGCGGGCCAGCTCCTACAATGAGCAGTTCTTC	CSARPQRRASSYNEQFF	NA	once	TRBV20-1	TRBJ2-1
TGCAGTGCTAGAGGGACAGGGGAGATGAATGAGCAGTTCTTC	CSARGTGEMNEQFF	TRBD1	once	TRBV20-1	TRBJ2-1
TGTGCCAGCAGCTTAGGGGTCAGGGAGGGAGAGACCCAGTACTTC	CASSLGVREGETQYF	TRBD2	few	TRBV7-9	TRBJ2-5
TGCAGCGTCTCCGTGGTTCGGGAAAACATTCAGTACTTC	CSVSVVRENIQYF	NA	few	TRBV29-1	TRBJ2-4
TGTGCCAGCAGCCGGACTAGCGGGAGGTACAATGAGCAGTTCTTC	CASSRTSGRYNEQFF	TRBD2	NA	TRBV5-6	TRBJ2-1
TGTGCCAGCAGCAAAGCGGCGGGGCCATACAATGAGCAGTTCTTC	CASSKAAGPYNEQFF	NA	NA	TRBV7-2	TRBJ2-1
TGTGCCAGCAGCTTAGTTGGGACAGTGCCCTACGAGCAGTACTTC	CASSLVGTVPYEQYF	TRBD1	NA	TRBV7-9	TRBJ2-7
TGTGCCAGCAGCCTCAATCGGGGGGGAAGCTTTGGGCAGTACTTC	CASSLNRGGSFGQYF	TRBD2	NA	TRBV11-1	TRBJ2-5
TGCAGCGTTTCCCCCGGGACAGGGAATGGCGGCTACACCTTC	CSVSPGTGNGGYTF	TRBD1	NA	TRBV29-1	TRBJ1-2
TGTGCCATCAGTGAGACAGGGACACTTATTAATGAGCAGTTCTTC	CAISETGTLINEQFF	NA	few	TRBV10-3	TRBJ2-1
TGTGCCAGCAGCGGGACCTATACCTACGAGCAGTACTTC	CASSGTYTYEQYF	NA	NA	TRBV14	TRBJ2-7
TGTGCCATCGCAAACCTCACAGATACGCAGTATTTT	CAIANLTDTQYF	NA	few	TRBV10-3	TRBJ2-3
TGCAGCGCCAGGGGAGCTAACTATGGCTACACCTTC	CSARGANYGYTF	NA	NA	TRBV29-1	TRBJ1-2
TGTGCCAGCAAGACAGGGGAGGCAGATACGCAGTATTTT	CASKTGEADTQYF	TRBD1	NA	TRBV10-3	TRBJ2-3
TGCAGCGTTGAAGAAAGGGGGGAGACCCAGTACTTC	CSVEERGETQYF	NA	NA	TRBV29-1	TRBJ2-5
TGTGCCAGCAGCTTGGGGGGGAAATTTGGCTACACCTTC	CASSLGGKFGYTF	NA	NA	TRBV5-8	TRBJ1-2
TGTGCCAGCAGTAAAGGGGTCTCTGGGGCCAACGTCCTGACTTTC	CASSKGVSGANVLTF	NA	NA	TRBV6-5	TRBJ2-6
TGTGCCAGCAGTGGCAGCACCTACAATGAGCAGTTCTTC	CASSGSTYNEQFF	NA	NA	TRBV25-1	TRBJ2-1
TGTGCCAGCAGCCAAGATACAGGCACAGATACGCAGTATTTT	CASSQDTGTDTQYF	NA	NA	TRBV4-2	TRBJ2-3
TGTGCCAGCAGCCAAGAATGGAAGGGGCGAAATGAGCAGTTCTTC	CASSQEWKGRNEQFF	NA	NA	TRBV3-1	TRBJ2-1
TGTGCCACCAGCAGAGTTAGGCAGGGAGAAGAGCAGTACTTC	CATSRVRQGEEQYF	NA	NA	TRBV15	TRBJ2-7
TGTGCCATCTTCGGCGGGGCCGGCACCGGGGAGCTGTTTTTT	CAIFGGAGTGELFF	NA	once	TRBV10-3	TRBJ2-2
TGTGCCAGCAGCTCCGACGCGGCGAGCAATCAGCCCCAGCATTTT	CASSSDAASNQPQHF	NA	NA	TRBV7-2	TRBJ1-5
TGTGCCAGCAGCACCGGGACTAACACTGAAGCTTTCTTT	CASSTGTNTEAFF	NA	few	TRBV6-2/TRBV6-3	TRBJ1-1
TGCAGCGTTCCTTTCCCCGCGTGGGGAGGATGGGAGACCCAGTACTTC	CSVPFPAWGGWETQYF	NA	few	TRBV29-1	TRBJ2-5
TGTGCCAGCAGCCCCCTTAGCGGGGAGAACACCGGGGAGCTGTTTTTT	CASSPLSGENTGELFF	TRBD2	NA	TRBV6-4	TRBJ2-2
TGTGCCAGCAGCCAAGTTGGGATTGGGACAGGGAGTGGTGGGGCCAACGTCCTGACTTTC	CASSQVGIGTGSGGANVLTF	TRBD1	NA	TRBV3-1	TRBJ2-6
TGCAGTGCCCTCGAGGACGGGCGGGAGGGTGAGCAGTACTTC	CSALEDGREGEQYF	TRBD2	NA	TRBV20-1	TRBJ2-7
TGTGCCAGGGGAGGGGCCAACGTCCTGACTTTC	CARGGANVLTF	NA	few	TRBV2	TRBJ2-6
TGTGCCACCAGCCTTAGCTCGGGGAATTCACCCCTCCACTTT	CATSLSSGNSPLHF	NA	NA	TRBV15	TRBJ1-6
TGTGCCAGCAGCTTAGGGCTAGCGGGAGGGAGCTTGTATCGAGAGCAGTACTTC	CASSLGLAGGSLYREQYF	TRBD2	NA	TRBV7-2	TRBJ2-7
TGCGCCAGCAGCCGAGGAGAGGGAGTTGGTGGCTACACCTTC	CASSRGEGVGGYTF	NA	NA	TRBV10-1	TRBJ1-2
TGCAGCACCCTCGGATGGGAGGGGGGCTACACCTTC	CSTLGWEGGYTF	NA	few	TRBV29-1	TRBJ1-2
TGTGCCAGCACCGATTCGCCCGGGGAGACCCAGTACTTC	CASTDSPGETQYF	NA	NA	TRBV25-1	TRBJ2-5
TGCAGTGCTAGAGCCTCGGGACTAGCGGGTTACGAGCAGTACTTC	CSARASGLAGYEQYF	TRBD2	few	TRBV20-1	TRBJ2-7
TGCAGTGCTAGCGGGTCCCCTCTCGGACCCACAGATACGCAGTATTTT	CSASGSPLGPTDTQYF	NA	few	TRBV20-1	TRBJ2-3
TGTGCCAGCAGTTCCACCCTCCCGGGTTCTAGCACAGATACGCAGTATTTT	CASSSTLPGSSTDTQYF	NA	NA	TRBV12-3/TRBV12-4	TRBJ2-3
TGCGCCAGCAGCTTGGAGGGGCATCGGGAGACCCAGTACTTC	CASSLEGHRETQYF	NA	NA	TRBV5-1	TRBJ2-5
TGTGCCAGCAGCCTACGGGACAGAAGAAACTATGGCTACACCTTC	CASSLRDRRNYGYTF	TRBD1	few	TRBV5-4	TRBJ1-2
TGTGCCAGCAGCTTAGCAGGTCAAAACATTCAGTACTTC	CASSLAGQNIQYF	NA	many	TRBV11-2	TRBJ2-4